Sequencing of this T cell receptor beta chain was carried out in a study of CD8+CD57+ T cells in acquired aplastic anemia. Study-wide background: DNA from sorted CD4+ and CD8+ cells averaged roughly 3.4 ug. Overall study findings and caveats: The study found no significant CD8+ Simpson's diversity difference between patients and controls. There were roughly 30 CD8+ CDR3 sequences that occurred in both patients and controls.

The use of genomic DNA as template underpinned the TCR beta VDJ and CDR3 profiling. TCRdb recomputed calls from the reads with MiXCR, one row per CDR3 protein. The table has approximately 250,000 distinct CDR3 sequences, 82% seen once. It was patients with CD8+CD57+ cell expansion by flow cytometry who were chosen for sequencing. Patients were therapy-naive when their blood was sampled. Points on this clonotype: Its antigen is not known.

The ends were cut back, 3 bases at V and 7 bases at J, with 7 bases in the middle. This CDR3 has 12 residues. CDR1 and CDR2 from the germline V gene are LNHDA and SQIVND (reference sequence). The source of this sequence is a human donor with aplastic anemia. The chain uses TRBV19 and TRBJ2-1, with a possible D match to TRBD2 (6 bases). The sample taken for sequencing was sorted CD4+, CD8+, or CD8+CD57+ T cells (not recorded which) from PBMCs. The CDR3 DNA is TGTGCCAGTAGTATGGCGGGGAATGAGCAGTTCTTC. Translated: CASSMAGNEQFF.